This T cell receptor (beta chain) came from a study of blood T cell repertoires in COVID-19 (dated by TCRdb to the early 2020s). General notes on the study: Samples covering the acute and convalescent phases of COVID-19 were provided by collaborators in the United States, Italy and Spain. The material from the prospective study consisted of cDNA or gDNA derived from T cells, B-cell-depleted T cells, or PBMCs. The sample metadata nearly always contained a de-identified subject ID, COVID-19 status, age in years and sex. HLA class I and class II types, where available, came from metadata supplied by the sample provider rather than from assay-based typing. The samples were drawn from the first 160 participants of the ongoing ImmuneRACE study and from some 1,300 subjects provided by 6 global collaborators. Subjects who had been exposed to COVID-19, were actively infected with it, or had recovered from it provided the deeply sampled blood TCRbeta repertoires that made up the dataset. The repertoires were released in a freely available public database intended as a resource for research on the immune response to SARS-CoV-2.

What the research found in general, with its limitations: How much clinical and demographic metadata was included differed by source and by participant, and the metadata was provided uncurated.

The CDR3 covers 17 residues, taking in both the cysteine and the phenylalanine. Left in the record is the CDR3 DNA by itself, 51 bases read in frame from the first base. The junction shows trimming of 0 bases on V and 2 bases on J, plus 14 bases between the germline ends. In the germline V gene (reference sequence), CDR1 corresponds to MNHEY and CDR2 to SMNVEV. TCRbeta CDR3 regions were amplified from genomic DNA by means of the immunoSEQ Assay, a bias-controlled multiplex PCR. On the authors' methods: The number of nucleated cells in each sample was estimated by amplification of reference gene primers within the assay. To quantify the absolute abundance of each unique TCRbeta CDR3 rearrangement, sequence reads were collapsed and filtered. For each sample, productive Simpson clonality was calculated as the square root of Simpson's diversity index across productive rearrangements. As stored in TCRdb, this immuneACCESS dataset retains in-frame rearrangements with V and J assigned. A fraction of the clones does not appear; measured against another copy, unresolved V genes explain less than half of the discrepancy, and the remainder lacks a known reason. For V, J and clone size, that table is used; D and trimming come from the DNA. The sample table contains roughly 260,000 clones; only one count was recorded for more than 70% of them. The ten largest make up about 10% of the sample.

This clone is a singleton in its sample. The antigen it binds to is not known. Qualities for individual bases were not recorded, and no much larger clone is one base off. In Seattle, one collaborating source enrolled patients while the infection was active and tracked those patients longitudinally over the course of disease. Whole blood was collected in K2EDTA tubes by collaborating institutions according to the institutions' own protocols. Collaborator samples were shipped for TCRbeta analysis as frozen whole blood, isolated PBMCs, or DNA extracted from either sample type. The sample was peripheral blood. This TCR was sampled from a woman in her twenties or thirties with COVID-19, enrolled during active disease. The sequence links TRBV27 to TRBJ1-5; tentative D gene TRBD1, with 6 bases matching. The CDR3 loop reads CASSLSGATFGNQPQHF. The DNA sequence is TGTGCCAGCAGTTTATCGGGGGCTACCTTTGGCAATCAGCCCCAGCATTTT.